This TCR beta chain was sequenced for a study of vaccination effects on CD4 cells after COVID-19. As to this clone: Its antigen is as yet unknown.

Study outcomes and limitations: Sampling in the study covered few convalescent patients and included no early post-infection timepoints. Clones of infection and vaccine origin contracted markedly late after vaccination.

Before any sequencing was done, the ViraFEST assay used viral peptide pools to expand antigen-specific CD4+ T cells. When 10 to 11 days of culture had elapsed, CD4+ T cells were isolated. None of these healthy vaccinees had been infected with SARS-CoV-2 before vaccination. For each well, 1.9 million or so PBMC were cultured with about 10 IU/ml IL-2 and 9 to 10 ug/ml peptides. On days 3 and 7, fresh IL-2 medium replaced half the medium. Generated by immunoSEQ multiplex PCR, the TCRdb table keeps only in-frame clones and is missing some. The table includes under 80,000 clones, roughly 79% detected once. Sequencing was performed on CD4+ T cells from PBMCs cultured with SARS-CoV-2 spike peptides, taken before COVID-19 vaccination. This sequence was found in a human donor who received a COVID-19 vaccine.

CDR3 region: CASSLERGGEDTQYF. The CDR3 DNA sequence: TGTGCCAGCAGCTTAGAGCGGGGGGGAGAAGATACGCAGTATTTT. This chain connects TRBV5-6 to TRBJ2-3; 10 bases map to TRBD2. Trimming cost V 2 bases and J 5 bases; bases outside gene matches: 5. Germline values: CDR1 SGHDT, CDR2 YYEEEE. The CDR3 extends over 15 amino acids.